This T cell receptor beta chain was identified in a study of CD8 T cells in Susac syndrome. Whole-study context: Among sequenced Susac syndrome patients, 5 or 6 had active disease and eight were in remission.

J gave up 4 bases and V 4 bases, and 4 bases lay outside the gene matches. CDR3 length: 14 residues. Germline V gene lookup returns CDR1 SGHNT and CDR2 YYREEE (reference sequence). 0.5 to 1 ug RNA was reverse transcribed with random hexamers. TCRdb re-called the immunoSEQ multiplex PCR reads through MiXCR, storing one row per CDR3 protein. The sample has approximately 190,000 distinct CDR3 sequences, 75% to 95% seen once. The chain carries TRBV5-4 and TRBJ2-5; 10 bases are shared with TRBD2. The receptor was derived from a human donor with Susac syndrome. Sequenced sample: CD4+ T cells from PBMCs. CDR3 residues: CASSPSGGPETQYF. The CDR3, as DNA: TGTGCCAGCAGCCCTAGCGGGGGACCAGAGACCCAGTACTTC.